This T cell receptor beta chain originates from a study of blood T cell repertoires in COVID-19. Study background: The study drew acute and convalescent COVID-19 samples from the United States, Italy and Spain. PBMCs, B-cell-depleted T cells, or T cells were the source of the cDNA or gDNA that made up the material.

As handled by the study authors: Estimated nucleated cell counts came from reference gene primer amplification. Sequenced by immunoSEQ multiplex PCR; TCRdb stores in-frame clones only, minus some. V and J calls and clone size are copied from that table; D and trimming were computed from the DNA. This sample has tens of thousands of clones, with approximately 91% found just once. The junction had 5 bases not matched to a gene; V was cut back by 4 bases and J by 9 bases. The CDR3 is 15 residues long. Germline CDR1 is MNHEY and CDR2 is SVGAGI. This TCR was recovered from a human donor in a cohort sampled during active COVID-19. The chain has TRBV6-5 and TRBJ2-3; 15 bases agree with TRBD2. The sequenced sample consisted of peripheral blood. The CDR3 bases are TGTGCCAGCAGTTTCCGGACTAGCGGGGGGGACACGCAGTATTTT. This sequence encodes CASSFRTSGGDTQYF.